This TCR beta chain was recovered during a study of T cell responses to AZD1222 COVID-19 vaccine. The protocol was immunoSEQ multiplex PCR, while the TCRdb copy is restricted to in-frame clones and leaves out a portion. The sample lists more than 95,000 clones; about 93% were seen once. Details on this clone: Its antigen is not known.

CDR1 and CDR2 (germline): SNHLY, FYNNEI. Trimming took 6 bases from V and 11 from J, leaving 14 bases between them. The CDR3 sequence is 12 residues long. Whole-study findings and limits: The donor group comprised mostly white British people and more females; the analysis possibly underestimated clonal diversity. Only a handful of AZD1222 recipients were seropositive at baseline.

The sequence derives from an adult in good health. The starting material was peripheral blood, obtained on day 0 of AZD1222 vaccination. The V and J genes are TRBV2 and TRBJ1-5; tentative D call: TRBD1 (5 bases). The chain's CDR3 is CASSAGGGSQHF. The CDR3 DNA is TGTGCCAGCAGCGCCGGTGGGGGATCCCAGCATTTT.